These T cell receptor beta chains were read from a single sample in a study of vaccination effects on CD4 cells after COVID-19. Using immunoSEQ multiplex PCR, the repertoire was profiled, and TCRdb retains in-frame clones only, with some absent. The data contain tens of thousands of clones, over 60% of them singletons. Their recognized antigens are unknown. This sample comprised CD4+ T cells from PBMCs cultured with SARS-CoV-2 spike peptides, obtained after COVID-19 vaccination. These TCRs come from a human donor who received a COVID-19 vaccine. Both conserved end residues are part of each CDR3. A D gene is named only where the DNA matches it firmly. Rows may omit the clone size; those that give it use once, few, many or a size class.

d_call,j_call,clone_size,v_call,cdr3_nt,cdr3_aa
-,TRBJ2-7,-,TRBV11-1,TGTGCCAGCAGGTACAGGGTGGGAAAAACTGCGCAGTACTTC,CASRYRVGKTAQYF
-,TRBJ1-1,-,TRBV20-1,TGCAGTGCTAGTTACAGTCGCACCCAAGGAAGAAGAATGAACACTGAAGCTTTCTTT,CSASYSRTQGRRMNTEAFF
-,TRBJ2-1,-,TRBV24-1,TGTGCCACCAGTGATTTTCGCAGGGGAATCTACAATGAGCAGTTCTTC,CATSDFRRGIYNEQFF
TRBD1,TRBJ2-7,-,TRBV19,TGTGCCAGTAGTACACCGGGACAGCCCTACGAGCAGTACTTC,CASSTPGQPYEQYF
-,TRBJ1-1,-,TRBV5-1,TGCGCCAGCAGCTTGACAGGGTATGGGGGAGGCACTGAAGCTTTCTTT,CASSLTGYGGGTEAFF
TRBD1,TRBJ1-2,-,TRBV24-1,TGTGCCACCAGTGAATTTGACAGGGCTGTTGGCTACACCTTC,CATSEFDRAVGYTF
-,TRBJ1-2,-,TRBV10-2,TGCGCCAGCAGTGAGTCGGTTCAGGGAATCTATGGCTACACCTTC,CASSESVQGIYGYTF
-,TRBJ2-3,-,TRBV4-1,TGCGCCAGCAGCCACCGTACCCGGGGGGGCGAACAGGGGAATACGCAGTATTTT,CASSHRTRGGEQGNTQYF
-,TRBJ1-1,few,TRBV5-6,TGTGCCAGCAGCTTGACGAGGTTGGTGAACACTGAAGCTTTCTTT,CASSLTRLVNTEAFF
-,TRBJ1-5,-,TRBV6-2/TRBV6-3,TGTGCCAGCAGCCGCGGGGAGTCTTTGCCCCAGCATTTT,CASSRGESLPQHF
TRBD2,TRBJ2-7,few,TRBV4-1,TGCGCCAGCAGCCAAGGTCTAGCGGCTAAATACGAGCAGTACTTC,CASSQGLAAKYEQYF
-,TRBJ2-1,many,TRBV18,TGTGCCAGCTCACCAGCTGTTCGCAATGAGCAGTTCTTC,CASSPAVRNEQFF
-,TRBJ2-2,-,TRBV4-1,TGCGCCAGCAGCCAAGCCATATGGTTTACCGGGGAGCTGTTTTTT,CASSQAIWFTGELFF
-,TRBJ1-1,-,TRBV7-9,TGTGCCAGCAGCTCGGGGCTCGACGCTTTCTTT,CASSSGLDAFF
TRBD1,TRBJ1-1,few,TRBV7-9,TGTGCCAGCAGACGACAGGGCTTACAGAACACTGAAGCTTTCTTT,CASRRQGLQNTEAFF
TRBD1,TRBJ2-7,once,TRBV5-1,TGCGCCAGCAGCTCCCGGGACAGGACATCTTCTTTTCTTGGGGCGGTTGACGAGCAGTACTTC,CASSSRDRTSSFLGAVDEQYF
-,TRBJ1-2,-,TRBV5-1,TGCGCCAGCAGCCCCCTGGCACCTACTAACTATGGCTACACCTTC,CASSPLAPTNYGYTF
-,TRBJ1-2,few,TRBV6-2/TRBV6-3,TGTGCCAGCAGTGTCACGTTTCTCGAGTATGGCTACACCTTC,CASSVTFLEYGYTF
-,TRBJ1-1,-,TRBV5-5,TGTGCCAGCAGCAAACCTATGGGTGGGGAAAACACTGAAGCTTTCTTT,CASSKPMGGENTEAFF
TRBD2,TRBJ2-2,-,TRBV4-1,TGCGCCAGCAGCCGGAACCGACTAGCGGGAATGATGAACGGGGAGCTGTTTTTT,CASSRNRLAGMMNGELFF
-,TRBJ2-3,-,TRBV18,TGTGCCAGCTCGGACGACACAGATACGCAGTATTTT,CASSDDTDTQYF
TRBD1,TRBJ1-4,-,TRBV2,TGTGCCAGCAGTCAAAGTGGGCTGACAGGGGGGGAAAAACTGTTTTTT,CASSQSGLTGGEKLFF
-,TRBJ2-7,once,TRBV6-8,TGTGCCAGCAGTTACTCGAGTATATTCCCCTACGAGCAGTACTTC,CASSYSSIFPYEQYF
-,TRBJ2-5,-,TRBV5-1,TGCGCCAGCAGCGTGACTACGGGCCAAGAGACCCAGTACTTC,CASSVTTGQETQYF
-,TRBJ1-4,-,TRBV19,TGTGCCAGTAGTATTCAACCCCGGGACCGGGTCCGGGGAAAACTGTTTTTT,CASSIQPRDRVRGKLFF
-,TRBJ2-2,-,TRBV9,TGTGCCAGCAGCGTAGCGCCGTCTGCTATCGGGGAGCTGTTTTTT,CASSVAPSAIGELFF
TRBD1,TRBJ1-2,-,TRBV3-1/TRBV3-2,TGTGCCAGCAGCCAAGGACAGGGTTTAGGCGGCTACACCTTC,CASSQGQGLGGYTF
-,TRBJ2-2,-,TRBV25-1,TGTGCCAGCAGTGACTACACAGCGGACGGGGAGCTGTTTTTT,CASSDYTADGELFF
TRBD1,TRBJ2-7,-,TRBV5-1,TGCGCCAGCAGCGAAGGGACAGGCCCTTACGAGCAGTACTTC,CASSEGTGPYEQYF
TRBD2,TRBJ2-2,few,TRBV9,TGTGCCAGCAGCGTTTCCCGGGAGGACGGGGAGCTGTTTTTT,CASSVSREDGELFF
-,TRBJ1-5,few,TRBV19,TGTGCCAGTAGTAGACCGGGCCTGGCGGGACAGCCCCAGCATTTT,CASSRPGLAGQPQHF
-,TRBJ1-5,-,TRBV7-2,TGTGCCAGCAGCTTAGTCGGGGGCGGGCAGCCCCAGCATTTT,CASSLVGGGQPQHF
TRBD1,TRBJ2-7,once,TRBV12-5,TGTGCTAGTGGTTTGGGACAAACAGGGGCCTACGAGCAGTACTTC,CASGLGQTGAYEQYF
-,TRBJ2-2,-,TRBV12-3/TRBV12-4,TGTGCCAGCAGGACTGTCGGGGAGCTGTTTTTT,CASRTVGELFF
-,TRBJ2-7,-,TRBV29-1,TGCAGCGTTGAATCCCAGGGCTACGAGCAGTACTTC,CSVESQGYEQYF
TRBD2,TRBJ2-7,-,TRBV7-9,TGTGCCAGCAGCACCCTTTTTGCGGGAGTCGCCGAGCAGTACTTC,CASSTLFAGVAEQYF
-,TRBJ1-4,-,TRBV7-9,TGTGCCAGCAGCTTACGCGGGTCTAGGAGTGAAAAACTGTTTTTT,CASSLRGSRSEKLFF
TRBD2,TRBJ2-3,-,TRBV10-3,TGTGCCATCAGTGAGGGGTGGGTCCGTGCGGGAGAGGATACGCAGTATTTT,CAISEGWVRAGEDTQYF
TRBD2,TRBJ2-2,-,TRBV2,TGTGCCAGCAGAACTAGCGGGGGGGCCACCGGGGAGCTGTTTTTT,CASRTSGGATGELFF
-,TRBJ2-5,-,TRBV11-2,TGTGCCAGCAGCTTAGGGAGCGCGCGGGAGACCCAGTACTTC,CASSLGSARETQYF
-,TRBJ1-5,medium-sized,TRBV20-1,TGCAGTGCTAGTGTTGCCGGGGGGGGCAATCAGCCCCAGCATTTT,CSASVAGGGNQPQHF
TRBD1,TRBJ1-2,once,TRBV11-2,TGTGCCATTGAGACAGGGTTAAAACTAAACTATGGCTACACCTTC,CAIETGLKLNYGYTF
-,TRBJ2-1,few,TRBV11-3,TGTGCCAGCAGCTCGGGCCCAGGAGGAATCAATGAGCAGTTCTTC,CASSSGPGGINEQFF
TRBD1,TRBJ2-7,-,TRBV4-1,TGCGCCAGCAGCCGGGGACAGGGCGCCACCTACGAGCAGTACTTC,CASSRGQGATYEQYF
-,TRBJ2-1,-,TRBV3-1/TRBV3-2,TGTGCCAGCGGGGCTCAGGGTTACAATGAGCAGTTCTTC,CASGAQGYNEQFF
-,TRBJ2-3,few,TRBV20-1,TGCAGTGCTCACTTCACAGATACGCAGTATTTT,CSAHFTDTQYF
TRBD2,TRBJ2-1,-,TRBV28,TGTGCCAGCAGTTTTATCGCTAGCGGGGGGGCCGGTGAGCAGTTCTTC,CASSFIASGGAGEQFF
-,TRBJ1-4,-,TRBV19,TGTGCCAGTAGTATAAGCGGACATACTTATGAAAAACTGTTTTTT,CASSISGHTYEKLFF
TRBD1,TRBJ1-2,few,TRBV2,TGTGCCAGCAGTCCCGGGACAGATGGCTACACCTTC,CASSPGTDGYTF
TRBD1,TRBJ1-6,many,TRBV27,TGTGCCAGCAGTCCTCTGGGGACAGGGGTCTCACCCCTCCACTTT,CASSPLGTGVSPLHF
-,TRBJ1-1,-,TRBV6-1,TGTGCCAGCAGTGACAACTTGAACACTGAAGCTTTCTTT,CASSDNLNTEAFF
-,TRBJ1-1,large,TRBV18,TGTGCCAGCTCACCAGCGGGGAAGAACACTGAAGCTTTCTTT,CASSPAGKNTEAFF
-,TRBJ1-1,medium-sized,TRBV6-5,TGTGCCAGCAGTTACTCCTTAGGGGCTTCTGAAGCTTTCTTT,CASSYSLGASEAFF
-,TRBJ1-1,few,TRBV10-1,TGCGCCAGCAGTGATTATGGGACCGAGAGCACTGAAGCTTTCTTT,CASSDYGTESTEAFF
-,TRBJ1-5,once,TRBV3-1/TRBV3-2,TGTGCCAGCAGCGCCCGAAATCAGCCCCAGCATTTT,CASSARNQPQHF
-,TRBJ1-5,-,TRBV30,TGTGCCTGGAGTGCTAATTCAGATCAGCCCCAGCATTTT,CAWSANSDQPQHF
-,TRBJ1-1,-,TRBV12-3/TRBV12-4,TGTGCCAGCAGTTATGGGGGCGGCACTGAAGCTTTCTTT,CASSYGGGTEAFF
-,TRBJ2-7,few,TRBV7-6,TGTGCCAGCAGCTTAGATCACATGTACAGTCCCGTACCCGAGCAGTACTTC,CASSLDHMYSPVPEQYF
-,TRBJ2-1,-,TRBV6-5,TGTGCCAGCAGCCGAGCGGGTAACAATGAGCAGTTCTTC,CASSRAGNNEQFF